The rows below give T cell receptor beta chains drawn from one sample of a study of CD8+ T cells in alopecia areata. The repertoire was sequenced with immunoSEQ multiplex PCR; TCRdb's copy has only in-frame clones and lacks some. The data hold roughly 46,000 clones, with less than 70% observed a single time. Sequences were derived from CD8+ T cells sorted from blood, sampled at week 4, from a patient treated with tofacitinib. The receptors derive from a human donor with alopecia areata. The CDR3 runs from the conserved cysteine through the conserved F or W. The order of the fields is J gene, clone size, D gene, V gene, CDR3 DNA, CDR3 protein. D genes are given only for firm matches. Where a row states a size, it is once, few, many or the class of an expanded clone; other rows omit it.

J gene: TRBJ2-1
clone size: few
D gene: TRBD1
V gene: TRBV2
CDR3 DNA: TGTGCCAGCAGCTTAGGGCAGGGGGAGAATGAGCAGTTCTTC
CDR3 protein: CASSLGQGENEQFF

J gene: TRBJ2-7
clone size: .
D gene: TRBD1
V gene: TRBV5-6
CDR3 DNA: TGTGCCAGCAGCTTGGACGGACAGGGGGGAACCTACGAGCAGTACTTC
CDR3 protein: CASSLDGQGGTYEQYF

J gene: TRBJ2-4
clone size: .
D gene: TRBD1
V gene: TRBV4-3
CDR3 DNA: TGCGCCAGCAGCCAACTGACAGGGGGTGAAAACATTCAGTACTTC
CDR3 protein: CASSQLTGGENIQYF

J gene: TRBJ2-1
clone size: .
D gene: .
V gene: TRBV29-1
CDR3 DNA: TGCAGCGCCACAGGCGGGGAATACAATGAGCAGTTCTTC
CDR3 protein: CSATGGEYNEQFF

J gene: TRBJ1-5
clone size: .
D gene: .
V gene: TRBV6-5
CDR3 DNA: TGTGCCAGCAGTTACGAAGAAGGCGGGCAGCCCCAGCATTTT
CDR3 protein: CASSYEEGGQPQHF

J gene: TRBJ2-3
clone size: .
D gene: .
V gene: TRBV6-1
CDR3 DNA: TGTGCCAGCAGTTTCGACGGGGGCACAGATACGCAGTATTTT
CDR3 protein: CASSFDGGTDTQYF

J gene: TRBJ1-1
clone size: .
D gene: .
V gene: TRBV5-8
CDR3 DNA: TGTGCCAGCAGCTCGGGATACAAGGGAACTGAAGCTTTCTTT
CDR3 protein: CASSSGYKGTEAFF

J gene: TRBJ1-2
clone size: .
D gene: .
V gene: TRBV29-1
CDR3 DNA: TGCAGCGTTGAAGTGGCGGACGGACCCTATGGCTACACCTTC
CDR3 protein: CSVEVADGPYGYTF

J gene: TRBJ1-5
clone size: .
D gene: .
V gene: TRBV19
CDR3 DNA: TGTGCCAGTAGAACTGAAGGGTGGCAGCCCCAGCATTTT
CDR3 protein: CASRTEGWQPQHF

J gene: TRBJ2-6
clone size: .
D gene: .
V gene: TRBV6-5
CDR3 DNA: TGTGCCAGCAGTCTGAGCTCTGGGGCCAACGTCCTGACTTTC
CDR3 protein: CASSLSSGANVLTF

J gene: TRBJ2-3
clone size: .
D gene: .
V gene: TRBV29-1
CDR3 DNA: TGCAGCGTTGAAGATCTTCAGGGTGAGGGAGATACGCAGTATTTT
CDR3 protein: CSVEDLQGEGDTQYF

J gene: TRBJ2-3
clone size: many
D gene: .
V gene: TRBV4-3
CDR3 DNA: TGCGCCAGCAGCCAAGACCCTTCTTCCGCGGATACGCAGTATTTT
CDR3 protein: CASSQDPSSADTQYF

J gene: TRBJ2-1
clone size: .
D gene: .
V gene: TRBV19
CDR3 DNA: TGTGCCAGTAGCCTTGGGGTAGACCCCTACAATGAGCAGTTCTTC
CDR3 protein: CASSLGVDPYNEQFF

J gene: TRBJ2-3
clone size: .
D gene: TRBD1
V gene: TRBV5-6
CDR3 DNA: TGTGCCAGCAGCTCGGGACAGGGAGGTGCAGATACGCAGTATTTT
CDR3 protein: CASSSGQGGADTQYF

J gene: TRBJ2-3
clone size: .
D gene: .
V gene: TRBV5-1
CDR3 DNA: TGCGCCAGCAGCGCGGACATTGCGTTAGATACGCAGTATTTT
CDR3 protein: CASSADIALDTQYF

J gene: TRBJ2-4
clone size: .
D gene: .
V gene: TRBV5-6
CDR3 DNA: TGTGCCAGCAGCCTGGACGAGAGACAGTACTTC
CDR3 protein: CASSLDERQYF

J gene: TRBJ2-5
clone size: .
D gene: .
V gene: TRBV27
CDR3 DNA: TGTGCCAGCAGTCCCCGGACTACAAAGGAGGCCCAGTACTTC
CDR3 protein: CASSPRTTKEAQYF

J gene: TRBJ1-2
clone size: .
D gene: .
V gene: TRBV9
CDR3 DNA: TGTGCCAGCAGCGTGGGAATTTGGAACTATGGCTACACCTTC
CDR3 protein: CASSVGIWNYGYTF

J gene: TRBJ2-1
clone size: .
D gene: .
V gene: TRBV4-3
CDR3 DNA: TGCGCCAGCAGCCAGATCCAGGGGAATGAGCAGTTCTTC
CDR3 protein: CASSQIQGNEQFF

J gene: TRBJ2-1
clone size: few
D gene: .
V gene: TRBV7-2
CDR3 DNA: TGTGCCAGCAGCTTAGACGGGACCCCTAATGAGCAGTTCTTC
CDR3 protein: CASSLDGTPNEQFF

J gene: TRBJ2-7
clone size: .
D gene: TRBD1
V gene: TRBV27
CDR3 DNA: TGTGCCAGCTATTCAAGACAGGGCCACGAGCAGTACTTC
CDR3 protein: CASYSRQGHEQYF

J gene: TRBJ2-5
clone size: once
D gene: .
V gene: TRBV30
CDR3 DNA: TGTGCCTGGAGTGTTTGGACAGAAGAGACCCAGTACTTC
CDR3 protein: CAWSVWTEETQYF